This TCR beta chain was identified in a study of blood T cell repertoires in COVID-19. In germline, CDR1 is SEHNR, CDR2 FQNEAQ (reference sequence). This CDR3 is built from 16 residues. Trimming removed 5 bases at V and 0 bases at J, with 14 bases between. In terms of age and location, participants ranged from about 18 to 100 years and lived in about two dozen US areas. Cohort placement rested on clinical history that participants reported themselves. In the study's own analysis: By means of reference gene primer amplification, nucleated cell counts were estimated. Clones were sequenced by immunoSEQ multiplex PCR, and TCRdb holds only the in-frame ones, with some missing. V, J and clone size reflect that table, while D and trimming were determined from the DNA. The sample includes approximately 300,000 clones, less than 85% seen only once; the top ten take 1.5% to 2%.

The chain has TRBV7-9 and TRBJ1-3; possible D gene TRBD1, 5 bases. The source of this sequence is a woman in her thirties who had been exposed to COVID-19. The sample comprised PBMCs or T cells enriched from blood (not recorded which). As DNA, the CDR3 is TGTGCCAGCAGCCCCCCCCAGGGCGGCTCTGGAAACACCATATATTTT. This codes for CASSPPQGGSGNTIYF.